The rows below give T cell receptor beta chains drawn from one sample of a study of cytomegalovirus exposure and HLA in healthy donors. Libraries were prepared by immunoSEQ multiplex PCR; TCRdb keeps only in-frame clonotypes and omits some of them. The repertoire includes some 63,000 clones, about four fifths of them detected once, and under 4% sits in the top ten. The source material was PBMCs. Every receptor here comes from a woman aged 40-49 years in good health and CMV-seronegative. Both conserved end residues are part of each CDR3. The order of the fields is J gene, V gene, clone size, CDR3 length, D gene, CDR3 DNA, CDR3 protein. The D gene is left open where the match is weak. A row's size may be missing; if present it is once, few, many or a size class.

j_call: TRBJ1-4; v_call: TRBV6-6; clone_size: .; cdr3_length: 14; d_call: TRBD1; cdr3_nt: TGTGCCAGCAACCAACAGGGGGCTAATGAAAAACTGTTTTTT; cdr3_aa: CASNQQGANEKLFF
j_call: TRBJ2-5; v_call: TRBV28; clone_size: .; cdr3_length: 10; d_call: .; cdr3_nt: TGTGCCAGCAGCTACCAGACCCAGTACTTC; cdr3_aa: CASSYQTQYF
j_call: TRBJ2-3; v_call: TRBV18; clone_size: .; cdr3_length: 17; d_call: TRBD2; cdr3_nt: TGTGCCAGCTCACCACCTGGGACTAGCGGGGGCACAGATACGCAGTATTTT; cdr3_aa: CASSPPGTSGGTDTQYF
j_call: TRBJ2-7; v_call: TRBV28; clone_size: .; cdr3_length: 13; d_call: TRBD1; cdr3_nt: TGTGCCAGCAGTCCCGGACAGGGCGGCGAGCAGTACTTC; cdr3_aa: CASSPGQGGEQYF
j_call: TRBJ1-1; v_call: TRBV11-2; clone_size: few; cdr3_length: 13; d_call: TRBD1; cdr3_nt: TGTGCCAGCAGCACGGACAGGGGCCCTGAAGCTTTCTTT; cdr3_aa: CASSTDRGPEAFF
j_call: TRBJ1-1; v_call: TRBV28; clone_size: .; cdr3_length: 15; d_call: TRBD1; cdr3_nt: TGTGCCAGCAGGGGGCCGGGACAGGGTAACACTGAAGCTTTCTTT; cdr3_aa: CASRGPGQGNTEAFF
j_call: TRBJ1-1; v_call: TRBV9; clone_size: .; cdr3_length: 13; d_call: .; cdr3_nt: TGTGCCAGCAGCGCACGGGTTGGCACTGAAGCTTTCTTT; cdr3_aa: CASSARVGTEAFF
j_call: TRBJ2-7; v_call: TRBV6-6; clone_size: once; cdr3_length: 16; d_call: TRBD1; cdr3_nt: TGTGCCAGCAGTTCCCGGGGCGGACAGGGCTCTGGAGAGCAGTACTTC; cdr3_aa: CASSSRGGQGSGEQYF
j_call: TRBJ2-3; v_call: TRBV10-3; clone_size: .; cdr3_length: 16; d_call: TRBD2; cdr3_nt: TGTGCCATCAGTGGTCCTAGCGGATCTAACACAGATACGCAGTATTTT; cdr3_aa: CAISGPSGSNTDTQYF
j_call: TRBJ2-7; v_call: TRBV7-9; clone_size: .; cdr3_length: 13; d_call: .; cdr3_nt: TGTGCCAGCAGCTTAGGAGATAGCGTCGAGCAGTACTTC; cdr3_aa: CASSLGDSVEQYF
j_call: TRBJ1-1; v_call: TRBV11-2; clone_size: .; cdr3_length: 17; d_call: .; cdr3_nt: TGTGCCAGCAGCTTAGATAGCAGGGCTTTGTGGGTGACTGAAGCTTTCTTT; cdr3_aa: CASSLDSRALWVTEAFF
j_call: TRBJ1-1; v_call: TRBV5-4; clone_size: few; cdr3_length: 13; d_call: .; cdr3_nt: TGTGCCAGCAGCTTGGACACGAACACTGAAGCTTTCTTT; cdr3_aa: CASSLDTNTEAFF
j_call: TRBJ2-7; v_call: TRBV19; clone_size: few; cdr3_length: 13; d_call: .; cdr3_nt: TGTGCCAGTAGTATAGCTGACAGCTACGAGCAGTACTTC; cdr3_aa: CASSIADSYEQYF
j_call: TRBJ2-7; v_call: TRBV20-1; clone_size: .; cdr3_length: 11; d_call: .; cdr3_nt: TGCAGTGCTAGCATAGCCCGGGAGCAGTACTTC; cdr3_aa: CSASIAREQYF
j_call: TRBJ2-7; v_call: TRBV11-2; clone_size: .; cdr3_length: 16; d_call: .; cdr3_nt: TGTGCCAGCAGCCCAAGGGGGTCGGGCCCATACTACGAGCAGTACTTC; cdr3_aa: CASSPRGSGPYYEQYF